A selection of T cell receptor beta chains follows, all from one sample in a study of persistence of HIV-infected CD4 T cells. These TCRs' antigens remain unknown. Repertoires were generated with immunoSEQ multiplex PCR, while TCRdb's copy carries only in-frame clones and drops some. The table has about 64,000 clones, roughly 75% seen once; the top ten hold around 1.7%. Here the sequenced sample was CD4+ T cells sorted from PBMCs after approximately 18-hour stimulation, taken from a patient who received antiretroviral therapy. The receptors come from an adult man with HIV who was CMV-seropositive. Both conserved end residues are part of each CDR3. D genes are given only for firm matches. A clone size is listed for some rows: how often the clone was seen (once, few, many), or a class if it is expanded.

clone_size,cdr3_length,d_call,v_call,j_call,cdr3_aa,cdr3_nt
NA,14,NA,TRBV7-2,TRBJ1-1,CASRALGQNTEAFF,TGTGCCAGCAGGGCCCTGGGGCAGAACACTGAAGCTTTCTTT
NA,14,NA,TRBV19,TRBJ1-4,CASRDGATNEKLFF,TGTGCCAGTAGGGACGGAGCAACTAATGAAAAACTGTTTTTT
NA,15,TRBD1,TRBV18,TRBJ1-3,CASSQTGEAGNTIYF,TGTGCCAGCTCACAAACAGGGGAGGCTGGAAACACCATATATTTT
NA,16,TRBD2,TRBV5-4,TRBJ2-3,CASSSPAGESGDTQYF,TGTGCCAGCAGCTCACCAGCGGGGGAGTCCGGAGATACGCAGTATTTT
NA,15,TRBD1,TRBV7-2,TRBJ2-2,CASSSAGGRTGELFF,TGTGCCAGCAGCTCCGCAGGGGGAAGGACCGGGGAGCTGTTTTTT
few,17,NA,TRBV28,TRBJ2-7,CASSLTSGTPRAYEQYF,TGTGCCAGCAGTTTAACGTCAGGGACCCCTAGGGCCTACGAGCAGTACTTC
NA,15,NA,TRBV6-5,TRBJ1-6,CASRDLGQYNSPLHF,TGTGCCAGCAGAGACCTTGGACAGTATAATTCACCCCTCCACTTT
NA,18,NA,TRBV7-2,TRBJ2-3,CASSLSPPLAVSTDTQYF,TGTGCCAGCAGCTTAAGTCCCCCCCTGGCGGTGAGCACAGATACGCAGTATTTT
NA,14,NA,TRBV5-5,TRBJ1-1,CASLLGSSNTEAFF,TGTGCCAGCCTTCTAGGGTCCTCGAACACTGAAGCTTTCTTT
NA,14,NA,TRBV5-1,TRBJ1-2,CASSLADGSYGYTF,TGCGCCAGCAGCTTGGCCGACGGCTCGTATGGCTACACCTTC
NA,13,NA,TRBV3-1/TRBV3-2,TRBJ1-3,CASSQSFRNTIYF,TGTGCCAGCAGCCAGTCTTTTCGAAACACCATATATTTT
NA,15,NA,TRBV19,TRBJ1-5,CASSMVAGMVQPQHF,TGTGCCAGTAGTATGGTTGCAGGGATGGTTCAGCCCCAGCATTTT
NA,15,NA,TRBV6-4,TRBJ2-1,CASSVSGASYNEQFF,TGTGCCAGCAGTGTTTCTGGAGCCTCCTACAATGAGCAGTTCTTC
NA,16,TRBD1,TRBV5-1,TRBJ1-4,CASSLAGTGVNEKLFF,TGCGCCAGCAGCTTGGCCGGGACAGGCGTTAATGAAAAACTGTTTTTT
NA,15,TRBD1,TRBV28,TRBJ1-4,CASSQGAPANEKLFF,TGTGCCAGCTCCCAGGGGGCGCCGGCTAATGAAAAACTGTTTTTT
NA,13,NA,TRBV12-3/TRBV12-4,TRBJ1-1,CASSLHQNTEAFF,TGTGCCAGCAGTTTACACCAGAACACTGAAGCTTTCTTT
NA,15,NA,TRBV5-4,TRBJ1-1,CASSSPGGPNTEAFF,TGTGCCAGCAGTTCCCCGGGGGGACCGAACACTGAAGCTTTCTTT
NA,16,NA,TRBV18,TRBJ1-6,CASSPARSTGGSPLHF,TGTGCCAGCTCACCAGCCAGATCAACTGGCGGTTCACCCCTCCACTTT
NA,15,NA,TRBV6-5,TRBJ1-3,CASSLTLRAGNTIYF,TGTGCCAGCAGTTTGACATTGCGGGCTGGAAACACCATATATTTT
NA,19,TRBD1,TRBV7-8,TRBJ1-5,CASSPNRDRDSRSNQPQHF,TGTGCCAGCAGCCCTAACCGGGACAGGGATTCGAGGAGCAATCAGCCCCAGCATTTT
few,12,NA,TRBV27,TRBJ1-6,CASRTVNSPLHF,TGTGCCAGCAGAACAGTGAACTCACCCCTCCACTTT
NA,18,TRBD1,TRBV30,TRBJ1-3,CAWSSGTGGTFSGNTIYF,TGTGCCTGGAGTTCCGGGACAGGGGGTACGTTCTCCGGGAACACCATATATTTT
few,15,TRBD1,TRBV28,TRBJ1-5,CASSNTGTGKGTQHF,TGTGCCAGCAGTAACACCGGGACAGGGAAGGGAACCCAGCATTTT
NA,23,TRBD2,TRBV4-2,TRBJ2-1,CASSQVLSTPGLAGGKAYNEQFF,TGTGCCAGCAGCCAAGTCCTGTCAACCCCGGGACTAGCGGGGGGGAAGGCCTACAATGAGCAGTTCTTC
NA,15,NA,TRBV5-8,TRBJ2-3,CASSLRTVSTDTQYF,TGTGCCAGCAGCCTCCGGACGGTTAGCACAGATACGCAGTATTTT
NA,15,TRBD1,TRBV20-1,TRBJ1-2,CSASLWYRGQDGYTF,TGCAGTGCTAGTTTGTGGTACAGGGGGCAGGATGGCTACACCTTC
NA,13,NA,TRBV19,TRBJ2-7,CASSIGQSYEQYF,TGTGCCAGTAGTATCGGACAGTCCTACGAGCAGTACTTC
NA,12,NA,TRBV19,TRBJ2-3,CAVQGSSDTQYF,TGTGCCGTACAGGGTTCATCCGATACGCAGTATTTT
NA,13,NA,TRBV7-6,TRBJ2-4,CANSLGSGNIQYF,TGTGCCAACAGCTTAGGCTCGGGAAACATTCAGTACTTC
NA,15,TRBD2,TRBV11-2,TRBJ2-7,CASSPSGVSSYEQYF,TGTGCCAGCTCCCCTAGCGGGGTTAGCTCCTACGAGCAGTACTTC
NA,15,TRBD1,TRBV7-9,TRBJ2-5,CASSLAGQGLETQYF,TGTGCCAGCAGCTTAGCGGGACAGGGTCTGGAGACCCAGTACTTC
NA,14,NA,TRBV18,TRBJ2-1,CASSPGPSYNEQFF,TGTGCCAGCTCACCGGGGCCGTCCTACAATGAGCAGTTCTTC
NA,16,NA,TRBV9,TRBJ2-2,CASSVGWGPSTGELFF,TGTGCCAGCAGCGTAGGGTGGGGGCCGAGCACCGGGGAGCTGTTTTTT
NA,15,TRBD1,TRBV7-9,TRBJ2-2,CASSFRGQTTGELFF,TGTGCCAGCAGCTTCAGGGGGCAGACCACCGGGGAGCTGTTTTTT
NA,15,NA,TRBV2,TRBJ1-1,CASSGRARRDTEAFF,TGTGCCAGCAGTGGGCGGGCCCGAAGGGACACTGAAGCTTTCTTT
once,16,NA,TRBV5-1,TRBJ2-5,CASSLGLNVKGETQYF,TGCGCCAGCAGCTTGGGTTTAAACGTCAAAGGGGAGACCCAGTACTTC
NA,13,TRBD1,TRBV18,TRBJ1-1,CASSLDRGSEAFF,TGTGCCAGCTCCCTGGACAGGGGGTCTGAAGCTTTCTTT
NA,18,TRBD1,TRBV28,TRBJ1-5,CASSFGRDRGLSNQPQHF,TGTGCCAGCAGTTTTGGCCGGGACAGGGGGCTTAGCAATCAGCCCCAGCATTTT
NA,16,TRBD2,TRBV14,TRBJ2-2,CASSLRLGRGTGELFF,TGTGCCAGCAGCCTACGACTGGGGCGGGGGACCGGGGAGCTGTTTTTT
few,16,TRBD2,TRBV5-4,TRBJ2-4,CASSPGGTAGRNIQYF,TGTGCCAGCAGCCCGGGAGGGACCGCCGGTAGGAACATTCAGTACTTC
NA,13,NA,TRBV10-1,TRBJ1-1,CATAGGWDTEAFF,TGCGCCACCGCCGGGGGCTGGGACACTGAAGCTTTCTTT
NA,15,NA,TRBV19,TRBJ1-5,CASSRGGASNQPQHF,TGTGCCAGTAGTAGGGGAGGGGCGAGCAATCAGCCCCAGCATTTT
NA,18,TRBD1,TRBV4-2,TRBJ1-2,CASSQDHYRGHSNYGYTF,TGTGCCAGCAGCCAAGATCATTACAGGGGGCATTCTAACTATGGCTACACCTTC
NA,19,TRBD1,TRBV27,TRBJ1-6,CASSFHPPWTGKDNSPLHF,TGTGCCAGCAGTTTCCACCCCCCCTGGACAGGGAAGGATAATTCACCCCTCCACTTT
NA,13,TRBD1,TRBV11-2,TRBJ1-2,CASSPGQGRGYTF,TGTGCCAGCAGCCCAGGACAGGGCCGTGGCTACACCTTC